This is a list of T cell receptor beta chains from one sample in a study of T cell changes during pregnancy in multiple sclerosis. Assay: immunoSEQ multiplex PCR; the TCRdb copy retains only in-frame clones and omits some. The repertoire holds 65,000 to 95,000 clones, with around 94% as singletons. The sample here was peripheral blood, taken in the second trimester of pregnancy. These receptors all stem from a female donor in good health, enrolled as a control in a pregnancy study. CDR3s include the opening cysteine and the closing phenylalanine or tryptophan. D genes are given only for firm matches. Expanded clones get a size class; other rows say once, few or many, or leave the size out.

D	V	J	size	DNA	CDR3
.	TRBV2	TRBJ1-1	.	TGTGCCAGCAGGGGGGGGCGGGGGAACACTGAAGCTTTCTTT	CASRGGRGNTEAFF
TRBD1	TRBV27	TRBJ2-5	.	TGTGCCAGCAGTCCCGGGGACAGAACACAAGAGACCCAGTACTTC	CASSPGDRTQETQYF
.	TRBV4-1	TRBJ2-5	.	TGCGCCAGCAGCCAAGTGGGGGCGACCCAGTACTTC	CASSQVGATQYF
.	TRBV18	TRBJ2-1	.	TGTGCCAGCTCACCGTTCCGGGAATCGGGGAATGAGCAGTTCTTC	CASSPFRESGNEQFF
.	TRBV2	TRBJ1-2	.	TGTGCCAGCAGCAGACTTACCCTTAACTATGGCTACACCTTC	CASSRLTLNYGYTF
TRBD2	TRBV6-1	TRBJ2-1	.	TGTGCCAGCAGTGAACTAGCGGGAGCTAATGAGCAGTTCTTC	CASSELAGANEQFF
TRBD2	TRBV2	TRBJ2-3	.	TGTGCCAGCAGTGAAGATAGCGGGAGTACAGATACGCAGTATTTT	CASSEDSGSTDTQYF
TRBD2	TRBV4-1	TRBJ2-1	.	TGCGCCAGCAGCCAAGGACTAGCGGGATACAATGAGCAGTTCTTC	CASSQGLAGYNEQFF
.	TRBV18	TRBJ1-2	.	TGTGCCAGCTCACCACCGGCTCCTAACTATGGCTACACCTTC	CASSPPAPNYGYTF
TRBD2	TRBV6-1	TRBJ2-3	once	TGTGCCAGCAGCCAACTGGGAGGGGCTGATACGCAGTATTTT	CASSQLGGADTQYF
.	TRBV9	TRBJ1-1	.	TGTGCCAGCAGCGTAGTTCGGGGTACTGAAGCTTTCTTT	CASSVVRGTEAFF
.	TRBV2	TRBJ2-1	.	TGTGCCAGCAGTGAACGAGCTGTCAATGAGCAGTTCTTC	CASSERAVNEQFF